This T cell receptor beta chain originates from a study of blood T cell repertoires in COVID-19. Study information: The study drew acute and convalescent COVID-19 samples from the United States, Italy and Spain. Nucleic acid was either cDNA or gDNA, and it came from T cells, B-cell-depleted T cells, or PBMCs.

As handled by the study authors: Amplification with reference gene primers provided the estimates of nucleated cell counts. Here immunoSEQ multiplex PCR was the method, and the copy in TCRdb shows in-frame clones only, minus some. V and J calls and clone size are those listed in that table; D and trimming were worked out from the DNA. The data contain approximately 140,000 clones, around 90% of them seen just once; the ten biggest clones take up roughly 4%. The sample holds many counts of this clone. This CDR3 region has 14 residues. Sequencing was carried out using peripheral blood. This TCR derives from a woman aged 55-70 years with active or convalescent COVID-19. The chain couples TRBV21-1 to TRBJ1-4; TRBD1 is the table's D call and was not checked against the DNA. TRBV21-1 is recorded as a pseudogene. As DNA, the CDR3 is TGTGCCAGCAGCCAGACAGGGGATGGCGAAAAACTGTTTTTT. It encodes CASSQTGDGEKLFF.